This TCR beta chain comes out of a study of molecular identifiers for immune sequencing clone quantification. Study-level points and caveats: Clones above 20 RNA copies contained over 99% of effector molecules and under 1% of naive molecules.

This clonotype has just one count. Its antigen is not known. At one end the junction does not follow the germline gene, possibly because of a read error. Via MiXCR, TCRdb re-called the PCR reads, giving one row per CDR3 protein. Of over 550,000 distinct CDR3 sequences listed, over 25% are singletons. CDR3 length: 17 amino acids. Germline V gives CDR1 SEHNR, CDR2 FQNEAQ (reference sequence). Sequenced: naive CD8+ T cells from blood, with Jurkat cell RNA spiked in. As to subset: FACS-sorted CD8+CD4-CCR7+CD45RA+ naive T cells. This TCR derives from a human donor in good health. Some libraries in this study had Jurkat cell RNA spiked in. V usage is TRBV7-9 and J usage is TRBJ2-1, with D uncertain. CDR3 amino acids: CASSQNLGFGSYNEQLF. In DNA form, the CDR3 reads TGTGCCAGCAGCCAAAACTTGGGGTTTGGCTCCTACAATGAGCAGCTCTTC.